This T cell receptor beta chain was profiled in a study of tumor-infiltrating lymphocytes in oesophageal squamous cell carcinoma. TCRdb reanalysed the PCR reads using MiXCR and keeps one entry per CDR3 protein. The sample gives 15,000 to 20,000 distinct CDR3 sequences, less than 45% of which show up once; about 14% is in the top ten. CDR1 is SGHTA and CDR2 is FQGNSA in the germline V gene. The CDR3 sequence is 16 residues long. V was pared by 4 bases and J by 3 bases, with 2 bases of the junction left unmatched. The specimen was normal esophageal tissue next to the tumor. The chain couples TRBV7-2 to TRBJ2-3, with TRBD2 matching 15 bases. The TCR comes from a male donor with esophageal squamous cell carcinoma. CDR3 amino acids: CASSSGLAGGTDTQYF. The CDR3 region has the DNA TGTGCCAGCAGCTCCGGACTAGCGGGAGGGACAGATACGCAGTATTTT.